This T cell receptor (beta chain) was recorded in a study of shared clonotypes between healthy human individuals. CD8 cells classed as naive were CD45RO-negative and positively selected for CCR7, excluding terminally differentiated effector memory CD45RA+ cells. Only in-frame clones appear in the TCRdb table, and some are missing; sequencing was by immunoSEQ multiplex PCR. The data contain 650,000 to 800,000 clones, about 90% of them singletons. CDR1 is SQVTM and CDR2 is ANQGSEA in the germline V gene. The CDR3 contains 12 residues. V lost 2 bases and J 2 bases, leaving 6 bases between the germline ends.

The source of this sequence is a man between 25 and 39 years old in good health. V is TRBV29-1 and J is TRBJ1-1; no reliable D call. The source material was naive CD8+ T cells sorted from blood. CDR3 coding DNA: TGCAGCGTTGAAAGTCCCAACACTGAAGCTTTCTTT. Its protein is CSVESPNTEAFF. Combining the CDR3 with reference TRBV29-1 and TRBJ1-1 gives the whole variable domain SAVISQKPSRDICQRGTSLTIQCQVDSQVTMMFWYRQQPGQSLTLIATANQGSEATYESGFVIDKFPISRPNLTFSTLTVSNMSPEDSSIYLCSVESPNTEAFFGQGTRLTVV.